Sequencing of this T cell receptor beta chain was carried out in a study of T cell repertoires in cytomegalovirus infection. Per the germline V gene, CDR1 is SNHLY and CDR2 is FYNNEI. The CDR3 has 11 residues. TCRdb redid the calling of the reads with MiXCR, one entry per CDR3 protein. The sample carries roughly 800,000 distinct CDR3 sequences, almost 30% recorded once. Broader study findings: Using cumulative public TCR beta family frequency, the authors identified those who carried CMV together with the relevant HLA.

Comment on this clonotype: Its target is not known. A much larger clone is a single base away; this may be a read error.

The sequencing here drew on cultured CD8+ T cells from PBMCs, taken from culture after CMV antigen stimulation. This TCR was sampled from a human donor in good health (CMV status not recorded). Some clones in this sample may be carry-over from other donors' samples. The chain recombines TRBV2 with TRBJ2-1, with a possible D match to TRBD1 (6 bases). The chain's CDR3 is CAGSEGGEQFF. The CDR3 region has the DNA TGTGCCGGCAGTGAAGGGGGTGAGCAGTTCTTC. Drawing the rest from reference TRBV2 and TRBJ2-1, the complete variable domain is EPEVTQTPSHQVTQMGQEVILRCVPISNHLYFYWYRQILGQKVEFLVSFYNNEISEKSEIFDDQFSVERPDGSNFTLKIRSTKLEDSAMYFCAGSEGGEQFFGPGTRLTVL.